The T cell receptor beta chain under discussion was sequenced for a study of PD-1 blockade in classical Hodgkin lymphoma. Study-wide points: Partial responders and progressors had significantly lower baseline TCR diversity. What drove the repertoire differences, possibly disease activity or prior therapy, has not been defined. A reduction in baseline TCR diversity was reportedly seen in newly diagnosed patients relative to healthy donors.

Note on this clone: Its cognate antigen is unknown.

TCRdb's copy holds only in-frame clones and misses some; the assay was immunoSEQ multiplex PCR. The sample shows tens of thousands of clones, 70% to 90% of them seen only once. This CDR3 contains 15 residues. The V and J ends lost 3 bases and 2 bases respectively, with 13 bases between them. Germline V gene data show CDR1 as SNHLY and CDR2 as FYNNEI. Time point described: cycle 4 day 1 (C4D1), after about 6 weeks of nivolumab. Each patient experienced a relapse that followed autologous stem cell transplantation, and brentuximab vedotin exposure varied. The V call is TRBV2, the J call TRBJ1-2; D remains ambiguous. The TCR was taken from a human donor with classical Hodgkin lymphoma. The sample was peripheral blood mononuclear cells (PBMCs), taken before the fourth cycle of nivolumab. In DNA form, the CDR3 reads TGTGCCAGCAGTGAGGAGCCAGGTAGCAACTATGGCTACACCTTC. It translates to CASSEEPGSNYGYTF.